Listed below are T cell receptor beta chains from one sample, sequenced in a study of B cell selection in AIRE deficiency. Sequencing used immunoSEQ multiplex PCR; TCRdb keeps in-frame clones, though not all of them. This sample has 20,000 to 25,000 clones; 97% occur once, and the top ten carry 0.17%. The sequenced material came from conventional CD4+ T cells sorted from PBMCs. All receptors derive from a human donor with AIRE deficiency. CDR3s include the opening cysteine and the closing phenylalanine or tryptophan. D genes are given only for firm matches. The listing skips clone size in some rows; elsewhere it reads once, few, many or a size class.

v_call	j_call	clone_size	d_call	cdr3_nt	cdr3_aa
TRBV5-8	TRBJ2-1	.	.	TGTGCCAGCAGCTTGAGTTACAATGAGCAGTTCTTC	CASSLSYNEQFF
TRBV18	TRBJ1-3	.	.	TGTGCCAGCTCACCATTTTCAGAAAACACCATATATTTT	CASSPFSENTIYF
TRBV28	TRBJ1-1	.	.	TGTGCCAGCAGTTTTCAGGGCACTGAAGCTTTCTTT	CASSFQGTEAFF
TRBV5-6	TRBJ2-6	.	.	TGTGCCAGCAACTATCAGCGGTCCCAGGGAGGCTCTGGGGCCAACGTCCTGACTTTC	CASNYQRSQGGSGANVLTF
TRBV30	TRBJ2-3	.	.	TGTGCCTGGAGCCAACCCCCTAGAGATACGCAGTATTTT	CAWSQPPRDTQYF
TRBV6-5	TRBJ2-1	.	.	TGTGCCAGCAGAACAGGAATGGCCAATGAGCAGTTCTTC	CASRTGMANEQFF
TRBV5-4	TRBJ1-5	.	.	TGTGCCAGCAGCATGGGAGTTTCCAATCAGCCCCAGCATTTT	CASSMGVSNQPQHF
TRBV9	TRBJ1-1	once	.	TGTGCCAGCAGCGTAAGTGGGGGGGCGGACACTGAAGCTTTCTTT	CASSVSGGADTEAFF
TRBV6-5	TRBJ2-1	once	.	TGTGCCAGCAGTTACTCGAGAAATGAGCAGTTCTTC	CASSYSRNEQFF
TRBV9	TRBJ2-6	once	.	TGTGCCAGCAGCGTAGAGGGCTCTGGGGCCAACGTCCTGACTTTC	CASSVEGSGANVLTF
TRBV2	TRBJ2-7	.	TRBD1	TGTGCCAGCAGCTCAGGGGGAACCTACGAGCAGTACTTC	CASSSGGTYEQYF
TRBV28	TRBJ2-1	.	TRBD2	TGTGCCAGCAGCGACGGACTAGCGGCGATCTACAATGAGCAGTTCTTC	CASSDGLAAIYNEQFF
TRBV28	TRBJ2-3	.	.	TGTGCCAGCATCGAGGGAGCGGCAGATACGCAGTATTTT	CASIEGAADTQYF
TRBV7-2	TRBJ2-7	.	TRBD1	TGTGCCAGCAGCTTACAGGGGGTGGGAATTCTAAATAACTACGAGCAGTACTTC	CASSLQGVGILNNYEQYF
TRBV6-5	TRBJ2-7	.	.	TGTGCCAGCAGACCGCACTCCTACGAGCAGTACTTC	CASRPHSYEQYF
TRBV28	TRBJ2-1	few	.	TGTGCCAGCAGTTTAGGAGGGGTGGAGCAGTTCTTC	CASSLGGVEQFF
TRBV5-1	TRBJ2-5	.	.	TGCGCCAGCAGCAGTACTCAAGAGACCCAGTACTTC	CASSSTQETQYF
TRBV10-3	TRBJ2-3	.	.	TGTGCCATCGGAGATTCAGGGATTAGCACAGATACGCAGTATTTT	CAIGDSGISTDTQYF
TRBV4-1	TRBJ2-5	.	TRBD1	TGCGCCAGTGGACAGGGGATATTAGAGACCCAGTACTTC	CASGQGILETQYF
TRBV4-1	TRBJ2-3	.	TRBD1	TGCGCCAGCAGCCATTGGACAGGGGAGGATACGCAGTATTTT	CASSHWTGEDTQYF
TRBV9	TRBJ1-5	.	.	TGTGCCAGCAGCGCTGAGGGGACCGCGAATCAGCCCCAGCATTTT	CASSAEGTANQPQHF
TRBV2	TRBJ2-5	.	.	TGTGCCAGCAAGATACGCGGAAAGGGGGAGACCCAGTACTTC	CASKIRGKGETQYF
TRBV18	TRBJ2-5	.	.	TGTGCCAGCTCACCACCTCGGCAGGGTGCCCAAGAGACCCAGTACTTC	CASSPPRQGAQETQYF
TRBV7-6	TRBJ1-2	.	.	TGTGCCAGCAGCCCCGACCTGGCGGGCGGCTACACCTTC	CASSPDLAGGYTF
TRBV28	TRBJ1-1	.	TRBD1	TGTGCCAGCAGTTCCCCGGGACAGGTCTTTGAAGCTTTCTTT	CASSSPGQVFEAFF
TRBV6-6	TRBJ1-3	.	.	TGTGCCAGCAGCTACTTAAACACCATATATTTT	CASSYLNTIYF
TRBV9	TRBJ2-5	.	TRBD1	TGTGCCAGCAGCGTAGCCGGGACAGGGTTCCAAGAGCAGTACTTC	CASSVAGTGFQEQYF
TRBV10-3	TRBJ2-7	.	.	TGTGCCACCAGGGACACCCCCTACGAGCAGTACTTC	CATRDTPYEQYF
TRBV5-1	TRBJ2-7	.	.	TGCGCCAGCAACCGCTTCTCTGGGGGCTACGAGCAGTACTTC	CASNRFSGGYEQYF
TRBV11-3	TRBJ2-3	.	.	TGTGCCAGCAGCTTAGGGGCCAGTGCTAGCACAGATACGCAGTATTTT	CASSLGASASTDTQYF
TRBV7-7	TRBJ2-3	.	.	TGTGCTAGCAGCTTAAGCGGCACAGATACGCAGTATTTT	CASSLSGTDTQYF
TRBV28	TRBJ2-3	.	.	TGTGCCAGCAGCAGCTCGGTAGATACGCAGTATTTT	CASSSSVDTQYF
TRBV7-9	TRBJ2-7	.	.	TGTGCCAGCAGCTTTCCAGGGAACTCCTACGAGCAGTACTTC	CASSFPGNSYEQYF
TRBV11-2	TRBJ1-1	.	.	TGTGCCAGCAGCTTCCCTAAGGGAACTGAAGCTTTCTTT	CASSFPKGTEAFF
TRBV5-4	TRBJ2-5	.	TRBD2	TGTGCCAGCAGACCGGGACTAGCGGGAGTGGAGACCCAGTACTTC	CASRPGLAGVETQYF
TRBV6-6	TRBJ2-2	.	.	TGTGCCAGCAGTTCCTTAACCCAGTGGGCCGGGGAGCTGTTTTTT	CASSSLTQWAGELFF
TRBV6-4	TRBJ2-1	.	.	TGTGCCAGCAGTGACTCATCGAGGGCCCCCTACAATGAGCAGTTCTTC	CASSDSSRAPYNEQFF
TRBV21-1	TRBJ2-7	once	.	TGTGCCAGCAGCCCTCGGAGGCGCAGGAGATCAAACGAGCAGTACTTC	CASSPRRRRRSNEQYF
TRBV6-6	TRBJ1-1	.	.	TGTGCCAGCAACCCACAGGGCACTGAAGCTTTCTTT	CASNPQGTEAFF
TRBV9	TRBJ2-1	.	TRBD2	TGTGCCAGCAGCGTAGGGGCTAGCGGTATGAGCTCCTACAATGAGCAGTTCTTC	CASSVGASGMSSYNEQFF
TRBV6-6	TRBJ1-2	.	.	TGTGCCAGCAGTTCGTACTATGGCTACACCTTC	CASSSYYGYTF
TRBV9	TRBJ2-7	.	TRBD1	TGTGCCAGCAGCGTAGGGGTATTGGGACAGGGCTACGAGCAGTACTTC	CASSVGVLGQGYEQYF
TRBV28	TRBJ2-3	once	.	TGTGCCAGCAGCTCAATTACAGATACGCAGTATTTT	CASSSITDTQYF
TRBV7-2	TRBJ2-7	.	TRBD1	TGTGCCAGCAGCGCGGACAGGGGCCTGTACGAGCAGTACTTC	CASSADRGLYEQYF
TRBV4-1	TRBJ2-3	.	.	TGCGCCAGCAGCCAAGCAGCGGGTGGGTTCACAGATACGCAGTATTTT	CASSQAAGGFTDTQYF
TRBV19	TRBJ1-6	.	TRBD1	TGTGCCAGTGGGGGGGACAGGAATAATTCACCCCTCCACTTT	CASGGDRNNSPLHF
TRBV29-1	TRBJ2-3	.	TRBD2	TGCAGCCTTGTAGGGACTAGCTCCGCAGATACGCAGTATTTT	CSLVGTSSADTQYF
TRBV19	TRBJ2-1	.	.	TGTGCCAGTAGTATAACCAACAATGAGCAGTTCTTC	CASSITNNEQFF